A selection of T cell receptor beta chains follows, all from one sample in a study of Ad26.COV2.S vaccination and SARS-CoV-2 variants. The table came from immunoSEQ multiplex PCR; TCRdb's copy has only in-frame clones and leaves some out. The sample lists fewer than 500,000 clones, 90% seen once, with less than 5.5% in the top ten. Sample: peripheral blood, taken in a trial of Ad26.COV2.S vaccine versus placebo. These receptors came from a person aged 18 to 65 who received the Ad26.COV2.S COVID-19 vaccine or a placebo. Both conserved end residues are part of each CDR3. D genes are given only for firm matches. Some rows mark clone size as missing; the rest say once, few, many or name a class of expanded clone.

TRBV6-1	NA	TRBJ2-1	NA	CASSEARVSEQFF	TGTGCCAGCAGTGAAGCAAGGGTCTCCGAGCAGTTCTTC
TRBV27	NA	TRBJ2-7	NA	CASSLSPDYPYEQYF	TGTGCCAGCAGTTTAAGTCCGGACTACCCCTACGAGCAGTACTTC
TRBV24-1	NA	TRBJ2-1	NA	CATSGFGVEQFF	TGTGCCACCAGTGGATTTGGGGTAGAGCAGTTCTTC
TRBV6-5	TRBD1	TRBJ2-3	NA	CASSRRQGSTQYF	TGTGCCAGCAGCCGACGACAGGGCTCCACGCAGTATTTT
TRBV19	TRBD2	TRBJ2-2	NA	CASSILAGVSKSYTGELFF	TGTGCCAGTAGTATACTAGCGGGAGTTTCGAAATCGTACACCGGGGAGCTGTTTTTT
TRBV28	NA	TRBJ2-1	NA	CASSLTGNNEQFF	TGTGCCAGCAGTTTGACAGGAAACAATGAGCAGTTCTTC
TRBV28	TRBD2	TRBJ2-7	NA	CASSWGLAGEQYF	TGTGCCAGCAGTTGGGGACTAGCGGGGGAGCAGTACTTC
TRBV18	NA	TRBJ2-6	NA	CASSPELGGANVLTF	TGTGCCAGCTCACCAGAGCTTGGTGGGGCCAACGTCCTGACTTTC
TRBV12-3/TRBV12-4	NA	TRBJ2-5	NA	CASSFRRQETQYF	TGTGCCAGCAGTTTCCGCAGACAAGAGACCCAGTACTTC
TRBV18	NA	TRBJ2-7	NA	CASSPGSPDLEQYF	TGTGCCAGCTCACCCGGCAGCCCCGACCTCGAGCAGTACTTC
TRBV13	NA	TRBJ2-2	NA	CASSLGGTAGELFF	TGTGCCAGCAGCTTAGGCGGGACCGCCGGGGAGCTGTTTTTT
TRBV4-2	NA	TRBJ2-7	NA	CASSQDRSGAVSSYEQYF	TGTGCCAGCAGCCAAGATCGCTCCGGGGCAGTCAGCTCCTACGAGCAGTACTTC
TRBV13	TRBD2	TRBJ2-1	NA	CASSDLLAGGPSDEQFF	TGTGCCAGCAGCGACCTACTAGCGGGAGGGCCCAGCGATGAGCAGTTCTTC
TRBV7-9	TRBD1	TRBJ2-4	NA	CASSSPGQGDIQYF	TGTGCCAGCAGCTCTCCGGGACAGGGAGACATTCAGTACTTC
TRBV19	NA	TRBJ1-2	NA	CASSIGEYGYTF	TGTGCCAGTAGTATCGGGGAATATGGCTACACCTTC
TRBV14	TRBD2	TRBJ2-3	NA	CASSQGPAGSTDTQYF	TGTGCCAGCAGCCAAGGACCAGCGGGGAGCACAGATACGCAGTATTTT
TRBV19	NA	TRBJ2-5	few	CASSIVAGNQETQYF	TGTGCCAGTAGTATAGTGGCAGGGAACCAAGAGACCCAGTACTTC
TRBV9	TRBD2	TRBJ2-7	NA	CASSVGGLAGAYEQYF	TGTGCCAGCAGCGTAGGGGGACTAGCGGGAGCATACGAGCAGTACTTC
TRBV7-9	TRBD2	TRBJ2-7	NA	CASSLARTSSHEQYF	TGTGCCAGCAGCTTAGCGCGGACTAGTTCCCACGAGCAGTACTTC
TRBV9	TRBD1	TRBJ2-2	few	CASTRDRGYTGELFF	TGTGCCAGCACAAGGGACAGGGGATACACCGGGGAGCTGTTTTTT
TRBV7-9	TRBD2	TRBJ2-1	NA	CASSSGGHNEQFF	TGTGCCAGCAGCTCGGGAGGACACAATGAGCAGTTCTTC
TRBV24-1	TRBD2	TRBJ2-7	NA	CATSVLEASGSIEQYF	TGTGCCACCAGTGTCTTGGAGGCTAGCGGGAGTATCGAGCAGTACTTC
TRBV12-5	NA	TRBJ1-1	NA	CASGLDVGLEAFF	TGTGCTAGTGGTCTGGACGTGGGCCTTGAAGCTTTCTTT
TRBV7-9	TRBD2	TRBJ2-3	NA	CASSFGGGTDTQYF	TGTGCCAGCAGCTTTGGGGGGGGCACAGATACGCAGTATTTT
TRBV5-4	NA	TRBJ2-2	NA	CASTPGGGGAGELFF	TGTGCCAGCACCCCGGGTGGAGGTGGGGCCGGGGAGCTGTTTTTT
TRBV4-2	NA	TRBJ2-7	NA	CASSQGRTEQYF	TGTGCCAGCAGCCAGGGGCGAACCGAGCAGTACTTC